The next 2 T cell receptor beta chains were all read from a single sample in a study of T-cell reconstitution after alpha-beta-depleted transplantation in children. As it was prepared, the TCRbeta library received unique molecular identifiers. One entry per CDR3 protein results from TCRdb running MiXCR on the PCR reads. The repertoire holds 800,000 to 1,000,000 distinct CDR3 sequences, with roughly 29% as singletons. The sample in question was PBMCs, mostly from graft donor cells, obtained 360 days after TCRalphabeta/CD19-depleted stem cell transplant. The receptors were sampled from a boy in the first two years of life who had a stem cell transplant for SCID, so the T cells may come from the graft donor.

The sample holds a few counts of this clonotype. The CDR3 DNA reads as TGTGCCAGCTCATCAGCCTCGGGACAGGGGATCACTGAAGCTTTCTTT. It is translated as CASSSASGQGITEAFF. The chain recombines TRBV18 with TRBJ1-1; 10 bases agree with TRBD1. The CDR3 runs to 16 residues. V lost 5 bases to trimming and J lost 4 bases; unmatched junction nucleotides: 10. Germline V gene sequence: CDR1 KGHSH, CDR2 LQKENI.

This clonotype turned up a few times. The chain links TRBV2 to TRBJ2-3, with D perhaps matching TRBD2 (5 bases). Germline CDR1 and CDR2: SNHLY and FYNNEI. The V end lost 5 bases, the J end lost 7 bases, and 28 bases lay between the germline ends. The CDR3 spans 18 residues. CDR3 sequence: CASSTRLIGLQKPYTQYF. CDR3 in DNA: TGTGCCAGCAGTACCCGATTAATAGGACTCCAGAAGCCCTATACGCAGTATTTT.